The source of this TCR beta chain is a study of blood T cell repertoires in COVID-19. TCRdb's copy holds only in-frame clones and misses some; the assay was immunoSEQ multiplex PCR. Here the sample spans 150,000 to 200,000 clones, 80% to 90% being singletons. J lost 15 bases, V lost 5 bases, and 15 bases had no gene match. Germline values: CDR1 SGHTA, CDR2 FQGNSA. This CDR3 has 14 residues. Sequenced material: peripheral blood. The V and J genes are TRBV7-2 and TRBJ2-1, with TRBD2 matching over 8 bases. This TCR came from a man aged 65-85 years with active or convalescent COVID-19. Here the CDR3 reads CASSLTRGTSHPFF. CDR3 coding DNA: TGTGCCAGCAGCCTAACTCGAGGGACTAGTCATCCGTTCTTC.